This TCR beta chain was documented in a study of blood T cells in healthy people across ages. The study, taken as a whole, reports: There were more naive CD4+ cells and higher diversity in long-lived donors than in aged donors.

A second roughly 6 to 11 cycle PCR used barcoded and J-beta primers. Every sample returned 2.5 million or more CDR3-containing paired-end reads. TCRdb re-called the 5' RACE reads through MiXCR, storing one row per CDR3 protein. The sample holds over 1,300,000 distinct CDR3 sequences; approximately 63% are singletons and the top ten take over 6.5%. Comment on this clonotype: What it binds is unknown.

This TCR derives from a young man in good health. Sequencing was performed on blood.

The CDR3 spells CATSPNRVNQPQHF. CDR3 nucleotides: TGTGCCACCAGTCCAAACAGGGTTAATCAGCCCCAGCATTTT. The chain joins TRBV24-1 to TRBJ1-5; possibly TRBD1 for D (6 bases). Germline values: CDR1 KGHDR, CDR2 SFDVKD. The CDR3 contains 14 residues. Between the trimmed V and J ends, which lost 6 bases and 4 bases, there was a span of 12 bases.